Below are 5 T cell receptor beta chains sequenced from a single sample in a study of blood T cells in healthy people across ages. Primed by a sample-barcoded 5' primer and a J-beta primer mix, a second PCR proceeded for about 6 to 11 cycles. TCRdb re-called the 5' RACE reads through MiXCR, storing one row per CDR3 protein. The sample lists 790,000 or so distinct CDR3 sequences, roughly 50% occurring once. Sequencing used blood. Every receptor here comes from a middle-aged man in good health.

Details on this clonotype: A junction end diverges from the germline sequence, so it may reflect a read error. The chain has TRBV10-3 and TRBJ1-2, with a weak D call TRBD1 (6 bases). The germline CDR1 and CDR2 sequences are ENHRY and SYGVKD. This CDR3 spans 16 amino acids. The CDR3 nucleotides are TGTGCCATCAGTCAAGCAGGGACAAGAGATAACTATGGCTACATCTTC. This encodes CAISQAGTRDNYGYIF.

The V gene is TRBV27, the J gene TRBJ2-3; 7 nucleotides agree with TRBD1. V lost 6 bases to trimming and J lost 3 bases; unmatched junction nucleotides: 9. This CDR3 is 15 amino acids long. CDR1 and CDR2 (germline): MNHEY, SMNVEV (reference sequence). The CDR3 spells CASRQTGSGTDTQYF. Written as DNA, the CDR3 is TGTGCCAGCAGACAGACAGGGTCTGGTACAGATACGCAGTATTTT.

J is TRBJ2-1 and V is TRBV11-3; TRBD2 matches at 14 bases. V lost 4 bases and J lost 9; bases outside the gene matches: 11. Germline lookup yields CDR1 SGHNT and CDR2 YENEEA. This CDR3 comprises 17 residues. CDR3 bases: TGTGCCAGCAGCTCGTTCGGGACTAGCGGGAGTTTAAGTGAGCAGTTCTTC. This gives the protein CASSSFGTSGSLSEQFF.

This chain links TRBV15 with TRBJ2-1; tentatively, D is TRBD2 (6 bases). The V end was cut by 0 bases, the J end by 7 bases, with 10 bases between. CDR1 LNHNV and CDR2 YYDKDF come from the germline V gene (reference sequence). The CDR3 is made up of 14 amino acids. CDR3 in DNA: TGTGCCACCAGCAGAGATCGCGGGAAAAATGAGCAGTTCTTC. This encodes CATSRDRGKNEQFF. The whole variable domain, remainder taken from reference TRBV15 and TRBJ2-1, is DAMVIQNPRYQVTQFGKPVTLSCSQTLNHNVMYWYQQKSSQAPKLLFHYYDKDFNNEADTPDNFQSRRPNTSFCFLDIRSPGLGDTAMYLCATSRDRGKNEQFFGPGTRLTVL.

J is TRBJ2-7 and V is TRBV20-1; D is uncertain. Trimming removed 0 bases at V and 6 bases at J, with 6 bases between. Germline V gives CDR1 DFQATT, CDR2 SNEGSKA (reference sequence). This CDR3 region has 11 residues. In nucleotides, the CDR3 is TGCAGTGCTAGAGACGACCCCGAGCAGTACTTC. Its protein is CSARDDPEQYF.